A single sample gave rise to the 5 T cell receptor beta chains below, sequenced in a study of a mutant IDH1 vaccine in newly diagnosed glioma. Time point noted: week 5, during vaccination. Every vaccination contained 300 ug of the mutant IDH1 20-mer peptide and was paired with topical imiquimod. The repertoire was sequenced with immunoSEQ multiplex PCR; TCRdb's copy has only in-frame clones and lacks some. The data contain about 26,000 clones, roughly 84% of them singletons. The antigens of these receptors remain unknown. Material: PBMCs, obtained from a glioma patient whose treatment included an IDH1 peptide vaccine. The receptor source for this set is a man between 35 and 55 years old with glioma. Some clones in this sample may be carry-over from other donors' samples.

The V call is TRBV5-1, the J call TRBJ1-6; 11 bases align to TRBD1. CDR1 and CDR2 from the germline V gene are SGHRS and YFSETQ. This CDR3 has 20 amino acids. Unmatched junction bases numbered 14, after V lost 2 bases and J lost 4 bases. CDR3: CASSLTTWDRGLPYNSPLHF. The CDR3 bases are TGCGCCAGCAGCTTAACAACGTGGGACAGGGGGTTACCTTATAATTCACCCCTCCACTTT.

This clone has more than one count but fewer than ten. The rearrangement uses TRBV7-2 and TRBJ1-5; D remains unclear. Germline V gene data show CDR1 as SGHTA and CDR2 as FQGNSA. This CDR3 contains 12 residues. V shed 5 bases and J shed 6 bases, with 8 bases lying between them. For the CDR3, the DNA is TGTGCCAGCAGCCTACTATCTCAGCCCCAGCATTTT. Translation gives CASSLLSQPQHF.

The V and J genes are TRBV18 and TRBJ1-5; perhaps TRBD1 as D (5 bases). CDR3 length equals 14 residues. Germline V lookup: CDR1 KGHSH, CDR2 LQKENI. The V and J ends lost 2 bases and 9 bases respectively, with 14 bases between them. CDR3 DNA: TGTGCCAGCTCACCAGGGGGGTCCATGGGGCCCCAGCATTTT. It translates to CASSPGGSMGPQHF.

The chain employs TRBV7-6 and TRBJ1-3; no firm D call. Trimming pared 2 bases from V and 1 base from J, leaving 12 bases between. The CDR3 is made up of 16 amino acids. Germline CDR1 is SGHVS and CDR2 is FNYEAQ. CDR3 sequence reads: CASSLYSLGSGNTIYF. DNA of the CDR3: TGTGCCAGCAGCTTATATTCGCTGGGATCTGGAAACACCATATATTTT.

This clone was seen only once. The chain uses TRBV4-1 and TRBJ1-1, with D hard to call. The CDR3 contains 13 residues. V was cut by 0 bases and J by 3 bases, with 5 bases left in between. Germline values: CDR1 MGHRA, CDR2 YSYEKL. CDR3 amino acids: CASSQDRYTEAFF. The DNA of the CDR3 is TGCGCCAGCAGCCAAGACAGATACACTGAAGCTTTCTTT.